This TCR beta chain is drawn from a study of blood T cell repertoires in COVID-19. The overall study: COVID-19 samples, acute and convalescent, were from the United States, Italy and Spain. In each case, the material was cDNA or gDNA derived from T cells, B-cell-depleted T cells, or PBMCs.

In the original analysis: Scientists estimated how many nucleated cells there were by amplifying reference gene primers. TCRdb's table, derived via immunoSEQ multiplex PCR, lists solely in-frame clones and lacks some. D and trimming come from the DNA, and the V and J calls and clone size come from that table. The top ten clones hold around 4% of a sample with 140,000 or so clones, more than 75% of them seen once. Per germline, CDR1 SEHNR and CDR2 FQNEAQ (reference sequence). The CDR3 has 15 residues. Trimming left V 4 bases short and J 0 bases short, with 10 bases between. Sequenced sample: peripheral blood. The clonotype comes from a man between 60 and 70 years old with acute or convalescent COVID-19. This chain joins TRBV7-9 and TRBJ1-3; D remains unclear. The CDR3 DNA reads as TGTGCCAGCAGCTCCCCCTCTTTCTCTGGAAACACCATATATTTT. It encodes CASSSPSFSGNTIYF.